The clone carrying this T cell receptor beta chain is categorized as large. The germline gives CDR1 LNHDA, CDR2 SQIVND (reference sequence). Trimming removed 1 base from V and 3 bases from J; junction bases left unmatched: 4. The CDR3 extends over 15 amino acids. The source of the sample is a study of T cell changes during pregnancy in multiple sclerosis. Sequencing was performed with immunoSEQ multiplex PCR; in TCRdb, only in-frame clones are kept and a portion is missing. The repertoire holds about 32,000 clones, with roughly nine tenths as singletons. This sample comprised CD8+ T cells from peripheral blood mononuclear cells, obtained in the second trimester of pregnancy. V gene TRBV19 combines with J gene TRBJ2-7; TRBD2 agrees at 9 bases. The receptor comes from a female donor with multiple sclerosis, enrolled in a pregnancy study. CDR3 amino acids: CASSIVAGVVYEQYF. The CDR3 bases are TGTGCCAGTAGTATAGTAGCGGGAGTGGTCTACGAGCAGTACTTC.